The entry below describes one T cell receptor beta chain. This CDR3 is built from 14 residues. Between the trimmed V and J ends, which lost 6 bases and 4 bases, there was a span of 13 bases. Germline-derived CDR1 and CDR2 are LNHDA and SQIVND (reference sequence). Sequencing used immunoSEQ multiplex PCR; TCRdb keeps in-frame clones, though not all of them. Of 200,000 to 250,000 clones listed, about 84% are singletons. This specimen belongs to a study of blood T cell repertoires in COVID-19. The sequencing input was peripheral blood. The clonotype comes from a human donor in a cohort sampled during active COVID-19. The chain recombines TRBV19 with TRBJ1-5; D perhaps matches TRBD1 (6 bases). CDR3 coding DNA: TGTGCCAGTAGCCTGACAGGATCTAATCAGCCCCAGCATTTT. Translated, it gives CASSLTGSNQPQHF. Complete variable domain (other parts from reference TRBV19 and TRBJ1-5): DGGITQSPKYLFRKEGQNVTLSCEQNLNHDAMYWYRQDPGQGLRLIYYSQIVNDFQKGDIAEGYSVSREKKESFPLTVTSAQKNPTAFYLCASSLTGSNQPQHFGDGTRLSIL.